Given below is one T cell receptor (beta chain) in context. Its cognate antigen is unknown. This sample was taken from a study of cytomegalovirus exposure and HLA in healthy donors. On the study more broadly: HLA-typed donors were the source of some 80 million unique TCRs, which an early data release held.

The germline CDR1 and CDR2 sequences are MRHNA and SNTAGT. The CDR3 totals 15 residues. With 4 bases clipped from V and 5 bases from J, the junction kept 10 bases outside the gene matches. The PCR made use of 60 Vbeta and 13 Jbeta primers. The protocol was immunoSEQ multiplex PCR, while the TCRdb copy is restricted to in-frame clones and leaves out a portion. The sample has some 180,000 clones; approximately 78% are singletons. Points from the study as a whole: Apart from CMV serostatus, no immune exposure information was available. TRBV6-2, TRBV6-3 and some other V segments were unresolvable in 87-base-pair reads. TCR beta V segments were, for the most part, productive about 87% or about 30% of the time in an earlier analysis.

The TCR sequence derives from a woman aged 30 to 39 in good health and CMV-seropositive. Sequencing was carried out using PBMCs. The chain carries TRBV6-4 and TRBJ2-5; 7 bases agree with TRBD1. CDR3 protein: CASSVLDRPGETQYF. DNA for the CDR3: TGTGCCAGCAGTGTATTGGACAGGCCGGGGGAGACCCAGTACTTC.